The present T cell receptor (beta chain) was sequenced within a study of blood T cell repertoires in COVID-19. Across the study: Collection of acute and convalescent COVID-19 samples took place in the United States, Italy and Spain. T cells, B-cell-depleted T cells, or PBMCs provided the cDNA or gDNA that served as material.

Germline assignment: CDR1 MNHEY and CDR2 SVGAGI. Germline trimming cut 5 bases from V and 8 bases from J; bases unmatched to any gene: 4. CDR3 length: 12 residues. Per the study methods: Reference gene primer amplification gave nucleated cell count estimates. Sequenced by immunoSEQ multiplex PCR; TCRdb stores in-frame clones only, minus some. The V and J calls and the clone size are those of that table, but D and trimming were determined from the DNA. The data contain some 80,000 clones, 77% of them singletons. The source material was peripheral blood. The chain links TRBV6-5 to TRBJ1-1, with 8 nucleotides matching TRBD1. This TCR was sampled from a human donor in a cohort sampled during active COVID-19. CDR3 nucleotides: TGTGCCAGCAGTCGACAGGGGCGGGAAGCTTTCTTT. It specifies CASSRQGREAFF.